The rows below give T cell receptor beta chains drawn from one sample of a study of blood T cell repertoires in COVID-19. Some clones are missing from TCRdb's copy, which holds only in-frame ones; the method was immunoSEQ multiplex PCR. The sample lists about 210,000 clones, under 90% occurring once. The specimen was PBMCs or T cells enriched from blood (not recorded which). The receptors come from a woman aged 45-65 years with acute COVID-19. CDR3s include the opening cysteine and the closing phenylalanine or tryptophan. D genes are given only for firm matches. Clone size is given for some rows only: seen once, a few or many times, or a class if the clone is expanded.

J: TRBJ2-3
D: TRBD1
size: NA
V: TRBV5-1
CDR3: CASSFAAGQAYTDTQYF
DNA: TGCGCCAGCAGCTTTGCCGCGGGACAGGCATACACAGATACGCAGTATTTT

J: TRBJ2-7
D: NA
size: NA
V: TRBV27
CDR3: CASSRRNSLEQYF
DNA: TGTGCCAGCAGCCGCCGAAATTCTCTAGAGCAGTACTTC

J: TRBJ1-2
D: NA
size: NA
V: TRBV24-1
CDR3: CATSPRGGLGGYTF
DNA: TGTGCCACCAGCCCGCGGGGAGGGCTAGGTGGCTACACCTTC

J: TRBJ1-1
D: NA
size: once
V: TRBV7-2
CDR3: CASSLSGYTEAFF
DNA: TGTGCCAGCAGCTTATCAGGGTACACTGAAGCTTTCTTT

J: TRBJ1-1
D: TRBD1
size: NA
V: TRBV18
CDR3: CASSLGQGALNTEAFF
DNA: TGTGCCAGCTCACTCGGACAGGGCGCCCTCAACACTGAAGCTTTCTTT

J: TRBJ1-5
D: NA
size: NA
V: TRBV18
CDR3: CASSLTFGGANQPQHF
DNA: TGTGCCAGCTCACTCACGTTTGGGGGCGCTAATCAGCCCCAGCATTTT

J: TRBJ2-7
D: NA
size: few
V: TRBV6-2/TRBV6-3
CDR3: CASSAWGGEQYF
DNA: TGTGCCAGCAGCGCTTGGGGAGGCGAGCAGTACTTC

J: TRBJ2-3
D: TRBD2
size: NA
V: TRBV9
CDR3: CASSGPTDSVLAGGPGDTQYF
DNA: TGTGCCAGCAGCGGTCCCACGGACAGCGTGTTAGCGGGAGGGCCAGGAGATACGCAGTATTTT

J: TRBJ2-7
D: TRBD2
size: NA
V: TRBV27
CDR3: CASRKVSSGSSYEQYF
DNA: TGTGCCAGTAGAAAGGTTTCTAGCGGGAGCTCCTACGAGCAGTACTTC

J: TRBJ1-2
D: NA
size: NA
V: TRBV11-2
CDR3: CASSSTGSGYTF
DNA: TGTGCCAGCAGCTCCACAGGTTCTGGCTACACCTTC

J: TRBJ2-1
D: NA
size: NA
V: TRBV4-3
CDR3: CASSQVRGSYNEQFF
DNA: TGCGCCAGCAGCCAAGTTAGGGGCTCCTACAATGAGCAGTTCTTC

J: TRBJ2-7
D: NA
size: once
V: TRBV2
CDR3: CASSDPPYAYEQYF
DNA: TGTGCCAGCAGTGATCCCCCCTACGCTTACGAGCAGTACTTC

J: TRBJ2-3
D: NA
size: NA
V: TRBV12-3/TRBV12-4
CDR3: CASSLLTDTQYF
DNA: TGTGCCAGCAGTCTCCTCACAGATACGCAGTATTTT

J: TRBJ2-1
D: TRBD2
size: NA
V: TRBV19
CDR3: CASTGTSGGTFYNEQFF
DNA: TGTGCCAGTACAGGAACTAGCGGGGGGACCTTTTACAATGAGCAGTTCTTC

J: TRBJ2-5
D: TRBD1
size: NA
V: TRBV27
CDR3: CASSGSGTGGTQYF
DNA: TGTGCCAGCAGTGGATCCGGGACAGGTGGCACCCAGTACTTC

J: TRBJ2-1
D: TRBD2
size: once
V: TRBV30
CDR3: CAWNAGGSYNEQFF
DNA: TGTGCCTGGAACGCGGGGGGCTCCTACAATGAGCAGTTCTTC

J: TRBJ2-5
D: TRBD2
size: NA
V: TRBV7-7
CDR3: CASSALAGVRETQYF
DNA: TGTGCTAGCAGCGCACTAGCGGGGGTACGGGAGACCCAGTACTTC

J: TRBJ2-1
D: TRBD2
size: NA
V: TRBV5-1
CDR3: CASSLGGGGSYNEQFF
DNA: TGCGCCAGCAGCTTGGGCGGCGGGGGATCCTACAATGAGCAGTTCTTC

J: TRBJ2-5
D: NA
size: NA
V: TRBV7-8
CDR3: CASSEGGSLYQETQYF
DNA: TGTGCCAGCAGCGAAGGTGGTAGCCTGTACCAAGAGACCCAGTACTTC

J: TRBJ2-1
D: TRBD2
size: NA
V: TRBV28
CDR3: CASSHSSGRLSNEQFF
DNA: TGTGCCAGCAGCCACTCTAGCGGGAGGCTGTCCAATGAGCAGTTCTTC

J: TRBJ2-6
D: TRBD1
size: NA
V: TRBV19
CDR3: CASSSDRAGANVLTF
DNA: TGTGCCAGTAGTTCAGACAGGGCTGGGGCCAACGTCCTGACTTTC

J: TRBJ2-1
D: NA
size: once
V: TRBV5-1
CDR3: CASSLMTDNNEQFF
DNA: TGCGCCAGCAGCTTAATGACAGACAACAATGAGCAGTTCTTC

J: TRBJ2-7
D: TRBD1
size: many
V: TRBV5-1
CDR3: CASRKQGAQDEQYF
DNA: TGCGCCAGCAGGAAACAGGGGGCCCAAGACGAGCAGTACTTC

J: TRBJ2-3
D: TRBD1
size: many
V: TRBV7-9
CDR3: CASSLGQGLTDTQYF
DNA: TGTGCCAGCAGCTTAGGACAGGGTCTCACAGATACGCAGTATTTT

J: TRBJ2-7
D: TRBD1
size: NA
V: TRBV18
CDR3: CASSPGTGQNEQYF
DNA: TGTGCCAGCTCACCAGGGACAGGTCAGAACGAGCAGTACTTC

J: TRBJ1-5
D: NA
size: few
V: TRBV18
CDR3: CASSPPRGSNSNQPQHF
DNA: TGTGCCAGCTCACCACCGAGAGGAAGCAATAGCAATCAGCCCCAGCATTTT

J: TRBJ1-2
D: NA
size: NA
V: TRBV18
CDR3: CASSPPTVGYGYTF
DNA: TGTGCCAGCTCGCCCCCGACAGTGGGGTATGGCTACACCTTC

J: TRBJ1-2
D: TRBD1
size: NA
V: TRBV6-8
CDR3: CASSYWQGDTYGYTF
DNA: TGTGCCAGCAGTTACTGGCAGGGGGATACCTATGGCTACACCTTC

J: TRBJ2-3
D: TRBD2
size: once
V: TRBV4-2
CDR3: CASSQVDVTSGSTDTQYF
DNA: TGTGCCAGCAGCCAAGTGGATGTGACTAGCGGTAGCACAGATACGCAGTATTTT